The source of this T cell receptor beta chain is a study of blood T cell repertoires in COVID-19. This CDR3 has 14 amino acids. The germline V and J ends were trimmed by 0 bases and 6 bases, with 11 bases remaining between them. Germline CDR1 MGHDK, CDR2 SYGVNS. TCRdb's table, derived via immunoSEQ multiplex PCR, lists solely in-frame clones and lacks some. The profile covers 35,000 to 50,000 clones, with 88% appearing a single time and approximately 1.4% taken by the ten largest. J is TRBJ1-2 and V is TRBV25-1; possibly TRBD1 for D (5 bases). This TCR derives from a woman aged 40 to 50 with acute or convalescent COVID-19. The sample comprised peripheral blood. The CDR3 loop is CASSEYGGEDGYTF. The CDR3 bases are TGTGCCAGCAGTGAATACGGGGGGGAGGATGGCTACACCTTC.